These T cell receptor beta chains were read from a single sample in a study of blood T cell repertoires in COVID-19. TCRdb keeps only in-frame clones here, not all; method: immunoSEQ multiplex PCR. The data show roughly 120,000 clones, about nine tenths seen once. Sequencing was done on a sample of peripheral blood. These receptors came from a human donor in a cohort sampled during active COVID-19. CDR3s include the opening cysteine and the closing phenylalanine or tryptophan. Fields, in order: J gene, V gene, clone size, D gene, CDR3 protein, CDR3 DNA. A D gene is named only where the DNA matches it firmly. Clone size, where shown, is once, few, many, or a class for clones that have expanded.

j_call: TRBJ1-2; v_call: TRBV10-3; clone_size: -; d_call: TRBD1; cdr3_aa: CAISERQGADVTYGYTF; cdr3_nt: TGTGCCATCAGTGAGCGACAGGGGGCCGACGTAACCTATGGCTACACCTTC
j_call: TRBJ2-5; v_call: TRBV28; clone_size: -; d_call: TRBD1; cdr3_aa: CASSKQGGHETQYF; cdr3_nt: TGTGCCAGCAGTAAACAGGGGGGCCACGAGACCCAGTACTTC
j_call: TRBJ1-5; v_call: TRBV6-5; clone_size: -; d_call: -; cdr3_aa: CASRGREGTWQPQHF; cdr3_nt: TGTGCCAGCAGGGGCAGGGAAGGCACGTGGCAGCCCCAGCATTTT
j_call: TRBJ2-1; v_call: TRBV18; clone_size: -; d_call: TRBD2; cdr3_aa: CASSQLAGAGSYNEQFF; cdr3_nt: TGTGCCAGCTCACAGCTAGCGGGAGCTGGTTCCTACAATGAGCAGTTCTTC
j_call: TRBJ1-5; v_call: TRBV6-1; clone_size: -; d_call: TRBD1; cdr3_aa: CASSEAGQARQPQHF; cdr3_nt: TGTGCCAGCAGTGAAGCGGGACAGGCCCGGCAGCCCCAGCATTTT
j_call: TRBJ2-7; v_call: TRBV5-6; clone_size: -; d_call: -; cdr3_aa: CASSFSKGNEQYF; cdr3_nt: TGTGCCAGCAGCTTCAGTAAGGGGAACGAGCAGTACTTC
j_call: TRBJ2-2; v_call: TRBV24-1; clone_size: -; d_call: -; cdr3_aa: CATSDSPGWQTRNTGELFF; cdr3_nt: TGTGCCACCAGTGATTCGCCGGGGTGGCAGACAAGGAACACCGGGGAGCTGTTTTTT
j_call: TRBJ1-1; v_call: TRBV6-5; clone_size: -; d_call: -; cdr3_aa: CASVLDSTNTEAFF; cdr3_nt: TGTGCCAGCGTCCTGGACAGTACGAACACTGAAGCTTTCTTT
j_call: TRBJ2-7; v_call: TRBV5-4; clone_size: -; d_call: TRBD1; cdr3_aa: CASSSLSGGFEQYF; cdr3_nt: TGTGCCAGCAGCTCACTCTCAGGGGGTTTCGAGCAGTACTTC
j_call: TRBJ1-2; v_call: TRBV4-1; clone_size: few; d_call: TRBD1; cdr3_aa: CASSQDGTGVYGYTF; cdr3_nt: TGCGCCAGCAGCCAAGATGGGACAGGAGTCTATGGCTACACCTTC
j_call: TRBJ2-1; v_call: TRBV28; clone_size: once; d_call: TRBD2; cdr3_aa: CASSLIRTSGRSYNEQFF; cdr3_nt: TGTGCCAGCAGTCTTATCCGGACTAGCGGGAGAAGCTACAATGAGCAGTTCTTC
j_call: TRBJ2-2; v_call: TRBV27; clone_size: few; d_call: TRBD1; cdr3_aa: CASTKWTGGALRDTGELFF; cdr3_nt: TGTGCCAGCACCAAATGGACAGGGGGCGCATTACGGGACACCGGGGAGCTGTTTTTT
j_call: TRBJ2-7; v_call: TRBV5-4; clone_size: -; d_call: TRBD1; cdr3_aa: CASSLIGTGYEQYF; cdr3_nt: TGTGCCAGCAGCTTGATCGGGACAGGGTACGAGCAGTACTTC
j_call: TRBJ1-4; v_call: TRBV5-4; clone_size: -; d_call: TRBD1; cdr3_aa: CASSLAGRGAPNEKLFF; cdr3_nt: TGTGCCAGCAGCTTGGCAGGCAGGGGGGCACCTAATGAAAAACTGTTTTTT
j_call: TRBJ1-3; v_call: TRBV11-3; clone_size: -; d_call: -; cdr3_aa: CASSFDSRSGNTIYF; cdr3_nt: TGTGCCAGCAGCTTTGACTCCCGCTCTGGAAACACCATATATTTT
j_call: TRBJ1-4; v_call: TRBV5-1; clone_size: -; d_call: TRBD1; cdr3_aa: CASSTDRGTATNEKLFF; cdr3_nt: TGCGCCAGCAGCACCGACAGGGGGACTGCAACTAATGAAAAACTGTTTTTT
j_call: TRBJ2-1; v_call: TRBV9; clone_size: once; d_call: -; cdr3_aa: CASSVGLVYEQFF; cdr3_nt: TGTGCCAGCAGCGTAGGTCTAGTGTATGAGCAGTTCTTC
j_call: TRBJ2-1; v_call: TRBV13; clone_size: once; d_call: -; cdr3_aa: CASSHRTSSYNEQFF; cdr3_nt: TGTGCCAGCAGCCATCGGACATCTTCCTACAATGAGCAGTTCTTC
j_call: TRBJ1-5; v_call: TRBV11-2; clone_size: once; d_call: TRBD1; cdr3_aa: CASSSSGGGQPQHF; cdr3_nt: TGTGCCAGCAGCTCCTCAGGGGGCGGCCAGCCCCAGCATTTT
j_call: TRBJ2-5; v_call: TRBV24-1; clone_size: -; d_call: TRBD1; cdr3_aa: CATSESTGGKETQYF; cdr3_nt: TGTGCCACCAGTGAATCAACAGGGGGGAAAGAGACCCAGTACTTC
j_call: TRBJ2-7; v_call: TRBV7-2; clone_size: -; d_call: TRBD2; cdr3_aa: CASSLEGTSGRWEQYF; cdr3_nt: TGTGCCAGCAGCTTAGAAGGGACTAGCGGGAGGTGGGAGCAGTACTTC
j_call: TRBJ1-3; v_call: TRBV4-1; clone_size: -; d_call: -; cdr3_aa: CASSQTGSGNTIYF; cdr3_nt: TGCGCCAGCAGCCAGACAGGCTCTGGAAACACCATATATTTT
j_call: TRBJ1-2; v_call: TRBV20-1; clone_size: -; d_call: -; cdr3_aa: CSASLSVGYGYTF; cdr3_nt: TGCAGTGCTAGTCTCTCAGTTGGCTATGGCTACACCTTC
j_call: TRBJ2-4; v_call: TRBV30; clone_size: -; d_call: -; cdr3_aa: CAWRVGALAKNIQYF; cdr3_nt: TGTGCCTGGAGAGTGGGGGCGTTGGCCAAAAACATTCAGTACTTC
j_call: TRBJ2-7; v_call: TRBV9; clone_size: -; d_call: TRBD2; cdr3_aa: CASSVSSGGYEQYF; cdr3_nt: TGTGCCAGCAGCGTTTCTAGCGGGGGATACGAGCAGTACTTC
j_call: TRBJ1-4; v_call: TRBV11-2; clone_size: -; d_call: -; cdr3_aa: CASNQWAPTNEKLFF; cdr3_nt: TGTGCCAGCAACCAGTGGGCACCAACTAATGAAAAACTGTTTTTT
j_call: TRBJ2-3; v_call: TRBV7-2; clone_size: -; d_call: TRBD2; cdr3_aa: CASSLGGTSGGANTQYF; cdr3_nt: TGTGCCAGCAGCTTAGGAGGGACTAGCGGGGGGGCGAATACGCAGTATTTT
j_call: TRBJ2-5; v_call: TRBV5-6; clone_size: -; d_call: -; cdr3_aa: CASSFQLATETQYF; cdr3_nt: TGTGCCAGCAGCTTTCAGCTAGCGACGGAGACCCAGTACTTC